What follows are 7 T cell receptor beta chains derived from one specimen sequenced in a study of T cell responses to AZD1222 COVID-19 vaccine. Using immunoSEQ multiplex PCR, the repertoire was profiled, and TCRdb retains in-frame clones only, with some absent. The profile shows approximately 90,000 clones, approximately 90% of them singletons. The specimen comprised peripheral blood, sampled on day 0 of AZD1222 vaccination. These receptors all stem from an adult in good health.

The genes are TRBV5-1 and TRBJ2-7; 7 nucleotides match TRBD2. Germline V lookup: CDR1 SGHRS, CDR2 YFSETQ. With V trimmed by 0 bases and J by 7 bases, 4 bases remained unmatched. The CDR3 sequence is 13 residues long. The CDR3 region has the DNA TGCGCCAGCAGCTTGGCCGGGGGGTCGGAGCAGTACTTC. It is translated as CASSLAGGSEQYF.

This chain connects TRBV7-2 to TRBJ2-3, with 8 nucleotides matching TRBD2. CDR3 size: 15 residues. Per the germline V gene, CDR1 is SGHTA and CDR2 is FQGNSA. Unmatched junction bases numbered 9, after V lost 5 bases and J lost 5 bases. The CDR3 DNA follows: TGTGCCAGCAGCCTCGCGGGAGGTGCGGGAGATACGCAGTATTTT. Translating it yields CASSLAGGAGDTQYF.

Only one count was recorded for this clone. The rearrangement joins TRBV7-9 to TRBJ1-5, with D unresolved. The V end lost 5 bases, the J end lost 4 bases, and 12 bases lay between the germline ends. Looked up from germline, CDR1 is SEHNR and CDR2 is FQNEAQ (reference sequence). The CDR3 runs 14 residues. The CDR3 DNA is TGTGCCAGCAGCCCCTCCGGAGGAAATCAGCCCCAGCATTTT. It codes for CASSPSGGNQPQHF.

This chain uses TRBV14 with TRBJ1-2; no clear D. The CDR3 contains 13 residues. Between the trimmed V and J ends, which lost 0 bases and 8 bases, there was a span of 10 bases. The germline V gene has CDR1 SGHDN and CDR2 FVKESK. The CDR3 DNA sequence: TGTGCCAGCAGCCAAGATCAAATGGGGGGCTACACCTTC. It translates to CASSQDQMGGYTF. Full variable domain (missing parts from reference TRBV14 and TRBJ1-2): EAGVTQFPSHSVIEKGQTVTLRCDPISGHDNLYWYRRVMGKEIKFLLHFVKESKQDESGMPNNRFLAERTGGTYSTLKVQPAELEDSGVYFCASSQDQMGGYTFGSGTRLTVV.

This chain uses TRBV27 with TRBJ1-2, with D perhaps matching TRBD1 (5 bases). V lost 3 bases to trimming and J lost 8 bases, with 13 bases between them. This CDR3 contains 13 residues. Looked up from germline, CDR1 is MNHEY and CDR2 is SMNVEV (reference sequence). The CDR3 nucleotides read TGTGCCAGCAGTTTTGGGGGGTCAGAGGGCTACACCTTC. As protein: CASSFGGSEGYTF.

The gene calls are TRBV29-1 and TRBJ1-2; 11 bases agree with TRBD1. The germline V gene encodes CDR1 SQVTM and CDR2 ANQGSEA. V was clipped by 6 bases and J by 8 bases; unmatched bases: 8. The CDR3 spans 13 residues. CDR3 bases: TGCAGCGTGGCAAAGGGACAGGGGGTGGGCTACACCTTC. It specifies CSVAKGQGVGYTF.

This chain uses TRBV9 with TRBJ1-3, with D maybe TRBD1 (5 bases). The CDR3 is made up of 16 amino acids. V gave up 3 bases and J gave up 0 bases, with 13 bases separating them. From germline, CDR1 is SGDLS and CDR2 YYNGEE. The CDR3 spells CASSGRGTNSGNTIYF. CDR3 bases: TGTGCCAGCAGCGGCCGGGGGACGAACTCTGGAAACACCATATATTTT.